This TCR beta chain came from a study of blood T cell repertoires in COVID-19. Study information: Sample material is recorded as cDNA or gDNA derived from T cells, B-cell-depleted T cells, or PBMCs.

Measured with immunoSEQ multiplex PCR; TCRdb has only the in-frame clones, and not every one. The sample yields about 140,000 clones, over 70% seen once. This CDR3 has 14 amino acids. The ends were cut back, 1 base at V and 4 bases at J, with 11 bases in the middle. Germline V gives CDR1 SGHKS, CDR2 YYEKEE (reference sequence). The chain has TRBV5-5 and TRBJ1-2; maybe TRBD1 (6 bases). Sample: peripheral blood. The receptor's source is a woman between 50 and 59 years old with acute or convalescent COVID-19. The CDR3 DNA sequence: TGTGCCAGCAGCTTGCCGACAGGACCCTATGGCTACACCTTC. Residues: CASSLPTGPYGYTF.